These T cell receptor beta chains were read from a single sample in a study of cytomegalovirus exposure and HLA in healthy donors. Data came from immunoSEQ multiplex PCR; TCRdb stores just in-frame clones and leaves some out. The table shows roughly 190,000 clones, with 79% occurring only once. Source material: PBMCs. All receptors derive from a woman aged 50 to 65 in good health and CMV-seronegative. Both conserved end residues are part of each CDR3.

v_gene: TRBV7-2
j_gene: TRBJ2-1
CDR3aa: CASSLGDRGAYNEQFF

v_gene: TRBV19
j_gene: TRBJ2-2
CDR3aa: CATDSRQANTGELFF

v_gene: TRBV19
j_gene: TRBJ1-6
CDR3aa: CASSATVNSPLHF

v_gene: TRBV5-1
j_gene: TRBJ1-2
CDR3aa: CASSRTTGGEGGYTF

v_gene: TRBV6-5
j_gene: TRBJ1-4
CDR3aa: CASKAGQLNEKLFF

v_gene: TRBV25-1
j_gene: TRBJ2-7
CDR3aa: CASRSPGDRGYF

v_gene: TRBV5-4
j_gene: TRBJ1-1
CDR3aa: CASSLAEAVNTEAFF

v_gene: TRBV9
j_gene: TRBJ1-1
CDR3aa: CASSVSTGNTEAFF

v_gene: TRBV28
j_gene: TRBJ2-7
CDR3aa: CASSLGLYEQYF

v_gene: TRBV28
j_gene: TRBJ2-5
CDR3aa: CASSDALHQETQYF

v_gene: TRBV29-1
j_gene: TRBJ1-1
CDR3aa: CSVSRGTAEAFF

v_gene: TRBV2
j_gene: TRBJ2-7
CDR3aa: CATSPGSGSYEQYF

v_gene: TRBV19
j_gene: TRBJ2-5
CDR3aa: CASNHRQGETQYF

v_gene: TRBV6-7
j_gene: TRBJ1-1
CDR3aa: CASSYSREMNTEAFF

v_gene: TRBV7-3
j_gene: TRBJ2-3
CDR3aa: CASSSSGGRDTQYF

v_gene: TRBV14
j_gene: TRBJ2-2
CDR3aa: CASSRDSPNTGELFF

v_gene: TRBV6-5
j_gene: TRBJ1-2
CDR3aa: CASSYSSGPYGYTF

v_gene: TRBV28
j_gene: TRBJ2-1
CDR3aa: CASSSLGLGYNEQFF

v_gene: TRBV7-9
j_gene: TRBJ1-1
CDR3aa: CASNDRGGRGTEAFF

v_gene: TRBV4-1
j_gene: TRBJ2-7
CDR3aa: CASSQALALSYEQYF

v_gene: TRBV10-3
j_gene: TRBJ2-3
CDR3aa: CAISDYSASTDTQYF

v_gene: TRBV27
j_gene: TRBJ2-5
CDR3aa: CASSPLAREETQYF

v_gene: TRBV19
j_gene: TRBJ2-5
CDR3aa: CASSMVGAGETQYF

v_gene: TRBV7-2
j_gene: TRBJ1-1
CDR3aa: CASSLVVRGRVGTEAFF

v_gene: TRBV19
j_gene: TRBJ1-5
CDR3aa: CASSHGREGQPQHF

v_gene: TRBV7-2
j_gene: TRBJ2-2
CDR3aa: CASSLVRNTGELFF

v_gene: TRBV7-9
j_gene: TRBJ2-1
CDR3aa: CASSSTTWEQFF

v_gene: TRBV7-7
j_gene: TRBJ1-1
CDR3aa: CASSPARTGGHSPEAFF

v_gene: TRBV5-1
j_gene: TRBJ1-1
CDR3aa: CASGPGLQNTEAFF

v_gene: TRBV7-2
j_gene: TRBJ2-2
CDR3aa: CASSPDRANTGELFF

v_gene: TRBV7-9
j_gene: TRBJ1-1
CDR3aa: CASSLGTKRVGTEAFF

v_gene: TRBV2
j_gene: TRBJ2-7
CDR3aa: CAILQGTYEQYF

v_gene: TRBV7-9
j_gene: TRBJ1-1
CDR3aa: CASSALGQNTEAFF

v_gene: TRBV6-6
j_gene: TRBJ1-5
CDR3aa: CASSYSSDQPQHF

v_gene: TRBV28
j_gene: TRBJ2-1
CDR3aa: CASSFFGTGSGGEQFF

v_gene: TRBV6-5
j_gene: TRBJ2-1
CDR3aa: CASSQDRGHGNEQFF

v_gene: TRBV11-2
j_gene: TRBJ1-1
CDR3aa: CASSSQRVVTEAFF

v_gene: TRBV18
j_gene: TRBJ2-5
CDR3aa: CASSPISFQETQYF

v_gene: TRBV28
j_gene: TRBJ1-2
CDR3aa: CASSDRHPGQGATTF

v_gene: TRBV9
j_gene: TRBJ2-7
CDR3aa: CASSGGPRSYEQYF

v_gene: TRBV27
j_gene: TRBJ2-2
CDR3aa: CASSLLGRGSGTGELFF

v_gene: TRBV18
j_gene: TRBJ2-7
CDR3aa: CASSPFQGSYEQYF

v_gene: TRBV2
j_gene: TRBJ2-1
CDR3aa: CASSPSGTGWSEQFF

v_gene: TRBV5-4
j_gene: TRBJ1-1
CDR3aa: CASTIPGQANTEAFF

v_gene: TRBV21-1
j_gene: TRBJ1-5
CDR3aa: CASSSGTDSNQPQHF

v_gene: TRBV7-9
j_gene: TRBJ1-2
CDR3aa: CSSSSDRGRVTGYTF

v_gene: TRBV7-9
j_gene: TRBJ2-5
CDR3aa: CATPLVNRQETQYF

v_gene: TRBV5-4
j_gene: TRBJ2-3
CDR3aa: CASSTRQGAIDTQYF

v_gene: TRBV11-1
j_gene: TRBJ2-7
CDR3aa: CASSSQAGGAYEQYF

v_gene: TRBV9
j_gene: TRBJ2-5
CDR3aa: CASSRGGIQTQYF

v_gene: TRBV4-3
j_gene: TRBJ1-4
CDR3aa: CASSQEGETRGNEKLFF

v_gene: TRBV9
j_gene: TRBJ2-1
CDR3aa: CASSALGGRRQQFF

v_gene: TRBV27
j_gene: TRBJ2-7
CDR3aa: CASPPGQGTHEQYF

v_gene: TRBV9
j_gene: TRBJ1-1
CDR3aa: CASSVDEGRNTEAFF

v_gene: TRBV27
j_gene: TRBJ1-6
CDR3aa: CASSQGATGNSPLHF